This entry is about one T cell receptor beta chain. This specimen belongs to a study of T cell responses to AZD1222 COVID-19 vaccine. Trimming left V 4 bases short and J 0 bases short, with 16 bases between. The CDR3 runs to 17 residues. The germline V gene encodes CDR1 LGHDT and CDR2 YNNKEL (reference sequence). Sequencing was performed with immunoSEQ multiplex PCR; in TCRdb, only in-frame clones are kept and a portion is missing. There are 95,000 to 150,000 clones in the sample; roughly 84% occur only once, and 1% to 1.5% lies in the top ten. The clonotype originates from an adult in good health. The V gene is TRBV3-1 (or the pseudogene TRBV3-2), the J gene TRBJ2-1, with D possibly TRBD2 on 6 matching bases. This specimen was peripheral blood, taken on day 0 of AZD1222 vaccination. CDR3 loop: CASSRRDSWSSYNEQFF. The CDR3 DNA follows: TGTGCCAGCAGCCGAAGGGACTCTTGGAGCTCCTACAATGAGCAGTTCTTC.